What follows are 19 T cell receptor beta chains derived from one specimen sequenced in a study of regulatory T cells in long-lasting Graves disease. For TCR beta, libraries came from iRepertoire HTBI primers and Arm-PCR of CDR3 regions. TCRdb analysed the multiplex PCR reads with MiXCR anew, one entry per CDR3 protein. This sample has around 400,000 distinct CDR3 sequences; roughly 24% occur once, and the top ten carry around a quarter. Time point here: persistent/refractory GD, antithyroid drugs over 5 years with positive TRAb. RNA from PBMCs was the source of the TCR library. Sequencing used peripheral blood mononuclear cells (PBMCs), obtained when the disease was refractory, from a patient treated with antithyroid drugs. The receptors were gathered from a woman aged 40 to 50 with Graves disease.

This clonotype was observed many times. This chain connects TRBV7-6 to TRBJ2-7; tentatively, D is TRBD2 (5 bases). CDR3 length: 13 amino acids. Between the trimmed V and J ends, which lost 6 bases and 3 bases, there was a span of 12 bases. Germline V gene data show CDR1 as SGHVS and CDR2 as FNYEAQ. The CDR3 is CASSYGLFYEQYF. CDR3 in DNA: TGTGCCAGCAGTTACGGACTTTTCTACGAGCAGTACTTC.

The gene calls are TRBV4-1 and TRBJ1-4; tentatively, D is TRBD1 (5 bases). V was shortened by 2 bases and J by 1 base, with 14 bases between the two germline ends. The germline CDR1 and CDR2 sequences are MGHRA and YSYEKL. The CDR3 is made up of 17 amino acids. The CDR3 region has the DNA TGCGCCAGCAGCCAATTCGGACAATTTGTAACTAATGAAAAACTGTTTTTT. Amino acid sequence: CASSQFGQFVTNEKLFF.

The table lists this clonotype with many counts. The chain has TRBV29-1 and TRBJ2-5; D not certain. V was pared by 3 bases and J by 5 bases, with 4 bases between. The CDR3 extends over 10 amino acids. Germline CDR1 is SQVTM and CDR2 is ANQGSEA. CDR3 in amino acids: CSVEGETQYF. DNA of the CDR3: TGCAGCGTTGAGGGTGAGACCCAGTACTTC.

Details on this clonotype: A much larger clone differs by one base, so this may be a read error. The chain recombines TRBV11-2 with TRBJ2-7, with no clear D. This CDR3 is 12 amino acids long. Per germline, CDR1 SGHAT and CDR2 FQNNGV. The CDR3 DNA follows: TGTGCCGGCAGCTTAGATCGTTTCGAGCAGTACTTC. Amino acids: CAGSLDRFEQYF.

The J gene is TRBJ2-7, the V gene TRBV7-2; perhaps TRBD2 as D (5 bases). Germline V lookup: CDR1 SGHTA, CDR2 FQGNSA. V lost 5 bases and J 0 bases, leaving 17 bases between the germline ends. The CDR3 length is 16 residues. This CDR3 is CASSPNSIGSSYEQYF. CDR3 nucleotides: TGTGCCAGCAGCCCTAATAGTATAGGGAGCTCCTACGAGCAGTACTTC.

This clonotype was counted only a few times. J is TRBJ2-2 and V is TRBV29-1; 7 nucleotides agree with TRBD2. The V and J ends lost 1 base and 2 bases, in that order; junction bases with no gene match: 16. The V gene's germline CDR1 is SQVTM and CDR2 ANQGSEA. This CDR3 region has 19 residues. The CDR3 DNA reads TGCAGCGTTGAAGCCCCGAGTGGCACGGGACTACTCAACACCGGGGAGCTGTTTTTT. This sequence encodes CSVEAPSGTGLLNTGELFF.

Only one count was recorded for this clonotype. A read error is possible here, since a much larger clone lies one base away. This chain connects TRBV28 to TRBJ1-1; 8 bases line up with TRBD1. The CDR3 length is 14 residues. Germline values: CDR1 MDHEN, CDR2 SYDVKM. The CDR3 here is CASSPQGAPIEALF. CDR3 nucleotide sequence: TGTGCCAGCAGTCCCCAGGGGGCGCCTATAGAAGCTCTCTTT.

There are many counts of this clonotype. The rearrangement uses TRBV6-8 and TRBJ2-2; 7 bases are a match to TRBD2. CDR1 and CDR2 from the germline V gene are MNHGY and SAAAGT. The CDR3 runs to 16 residues. After removal of 6 bases from V and 1 base from J, the junction contained 8 bases not matched to a gene. Here the CDR3 DNA reads TGTGCCAGCAGAGAGTGGGCTAGCGGGAACACCGGGGAGCTGTTTTTT. Its protein is CASREWASGNTGELFF.

This clonotype was picked up many times. The chain employs TRBV28 and TRBJ2-7; 9 positions match TRBD1. The V gene end was trimmed by 2 bases and the J gene end by 3 bases; junction bases not matched to a gene: 20. This CDR3 is 20 amino acids long. Germline CDR1 and CDR2: MDHEN and SYDVKM. The CDR3 reads CASSLQLGRDRVEVIYEQYF. The CDR3 DNA reads as TGTGCCAGCAGTTTACAGTTGGGCCGGGACAGGGTGGAGGTTATCTACGAGCAGTACTTC.

The sample holds many counts of this clonotype. The V and J genes are TRBV28 and TRBJ2-7; a weak D match, TRBD1 (6 bases). V was shortened by 3 bases and J by 2 bases, with 11 bases between the two germline ends. Germline-derived CDR1 and CDR2 are MDHEN and SYDVKM. The CDR3 is 14 residues long. The DNA for the CDR3 is TGTGCCAGCAGTTTTACAGGGAAGACCTACGAGCAGTACTTC. This translates into CASSFTGKTYEQYF.

The sample holds a few counts of this clonotype. The chain combines TRBV10-3 with TRBJ2-7; TRBD1 matches at 8 bases. V dropped 8 bases and J dropped 1; count of bases not matched to a gene: 4. CDR3 size: 13 residues. Germline CDR1 and CDR2: ENHRY and SYGVKD. The CDR3 here is CAIPTGESYEQYF. The DNA of the CDR3 is TGTGCCATCCCGACAGGGGAATCCTACGAGCAGTACTTC.

This clonotype showed up just once. Since a much larger clone is just one base distant, this may be a read error. This chain links TRBV29-1 with TRBJ1-1; tentatively, D is TRBD1 (5 bases). V was cut by 7 bases and J by 1 base, with 22 bases left in between. From germline, CDR1 is SQVTM and CDR2 ANQGSEA. This CDR3 spans 16 amino acids. The CDR3 bases are TGCAGCGCCCCGGACACCCTAACCGCGGGGAACACTGAAGCTTTCTTT. Translation: CSAPDTLTAGNTEAFF.

This clonotype was recorded at least ten times. The chain combines TRBV5-8 with TRBJ2-5; 8 bases are shared with TRBD2. J was trimmed by 5 bases and V by 1 base; bases with no gene match: 7. Germline V gene lookup returns CDR1 SGHTS and CDR2 YDEGEE. This CDR3 has 15 amino acids. The CDR3 sequence is CASSLYLAGGETQYF. The DNA of the CDR3 is TGTGCCAGCAGCTTGTACCTAGCGGGTGGGGAGACCCAGTACTTC.

The sample holds many counts of this clonotype. The genes are TRBV11-2 and TRBJ2-7, with 9 bases identical to TRBD2. Germline-derived CDR1 and CDR2 are SGHAT and FQNNGV. V lost 5 bases and J lost 7; bases outside the gene matches: 3. There are 12 residues in the CDR3. The CDR3 loop reads CASSGTSWEQYF. The CDR3 DNA sequence: TGTGCCAGCAGCGGGACTAGCTGGGAGCAGTACTTC.

The chain combines TRBV20-1 with TRBJ2-4; no clear D gene. CDR3 length: 12 amino acids. Germline CDR1 reads DFQATT; CDR2 reads SNEGSKA (reference sequence). V lost 1 base and J lost 2, with 3 bases in between. CDR3 in DNA: TGCAGTGCTAGAGTCCCCAAAAACATTCAGTACTTC. Translating it yields CSARVPKNIQYF.

The sample holds many counts of this clonotype. V and J are TRBV28 and TRBJ1-5; D is unclear. Per the germline V gene, CDR1 is MDHEN and CDR2 is SYDVKM. The CDR3 length is 15 residues. Trimming took off 2 bases at V and 1 base at J, with 9 bases between the two ends. Written as DNA, the CDR3 is TGTGCCAGCAGTTTACGGTTTTTGAGCAATCAGCCCCAGCATTTT. Protein product: CASSLRFLSNQPQHF.

This clonotype occurred many times. CDR3 region: CASSDDRGGGQPQHF. The CDR3 DNA follows: TGTGCCAGCAGTGATGACAGGGGAGGGGGGCAGCCCCAGCATTTT. The chain is built from TRBV2 and TRBJ1-5; 8 bases fit TRBD1. CDR3 length: 15 amino acids. CDR1 SNHLY and CDR2 FYNNEI come from the germline V gene. The V and J ends lost 3 bases and 7 bases, in that order; junction bases with no gene match: 8.

The rearrangement uses TRBV19 and TRBJ2-2; no clear D gene. This CDR3 has 18 amino acids. Per germline, CDR1 LNHDA and CDR2 SQIVND (reference sequence). Between the trimmed V and J ends, which lost 3 bases and 1 base, there was a span of 18 bases. In nucleotides, the CDR3 is TGTGCCAGTAGTATGGAAACAGCGCCAGTCCGGAACACCGGGGAGCTGTTTTTT. This sequence encodes CASSMETAPVRNTGELFF.

This sequence joins TRBV10-3 and TRBJ2-7; weak D call: TRBD1 (6 bases). V was cut by 5 bases and J by 5 bases, with 13 bases left in between. In germline, CDR1 is ENHRY, CDR2 SYGVKD. CDR3 length: 13 residues. This CDR3 reads CAISRQYRDEQYF. Written as DNA, the CDR3 is TGTGCCATCAGTCGACAATACAGGGACGAGCAGTACTTC.